This T cell receptor beta chain was sequenced during a study of blood T cells in healthy people across ages. The study, taken as a whole, reports: Older individuals had lower TCR beta diversity per million T cells (the decline was roughly linear). Without sorted subsets, naive and antigen-experienced compartments could not be conclusively compared.

PBMCs, at least 6 million per sample, were isolated. A second PCR of roughly 6 to 12 cycles used a sample-barcoded 5' primer and a J-beta primer mix. One entry per CDR3 protein results from TCRdb running MiXCR on the 5' RACE reads. The repertoire holds 750,000 to 950,000 distinct CDR3 sequences, with 53% as singletons. Note on this clonotype: Its matching antigen is unknown.

This CDR3 spans 17 amino acids. Germline values: CDR1 SGHRS, CDR2 YFSETQ. J gave up 5 bases and V 1 base, and 9 bases lay outside the gene matches. The TCR originated in a man older than 75 in good health. This sequence joins TRBV5-1 and TRBJ1-4; TRBD1 matches at 9 bases. Material for sequencing was blood. CDR3 in amino acids: CASSLTGTGMRNEKLFF. Here the CDR3 DNA reads TGCGCCAGCAGCTTGACCGGGACAGGGATGCGGAATGAAAAACTGTTTTTT.